This T cell receptor beta chain is drawn from a study of beta chain features in type 1 diabetes. Notes on this clone: Its antigen is not identified.

Study observations and caveats: Among patients with Type 1 diabetes, TCRB CDR3s were moderately but significantly shorter in every one of the four CD4+ subsets. Researchers cautioned that cDNA sequencing could over-represent cells with high TCR expression. Patients' naive, central memory and regulatory TCRB repertoires appeared more alike than those of healthy donors.

Sorted cells reached over 95% purity in every population. The entirety of the isolated RNA underwent reverse transcription, so expressed TCRB transcripts were sequenced. The table came from immunoSEQ multiplex PCR; TCRdb's copy has only in-frame clones and leaves some out. The sample lists more than 150,000 clones, approximately 9.1% seen once, with 0.7% in the top ten. The CDR3 has 16 amino acids. Trimming removed 5 bases at V and 0 bases at J, with 15 bases between. CDR1 SNHLY and CDR2 FYNNEI come from the germline V gene. This sequence was found in a woman in her 30s with type 1 diabetes. The specimen was central memory CD4+ T cells from blood. The chain couples TRBV2 to TRBJ2-3; TRBD1 is a possible D gene (7 bases). For the CDR3, the DNA is TGTGCCAGCAGTTACTCTTCAGGGGGGAGCACAGATACGCAGTATTTT. It yields the protein CASSYSSGGSTDTQYF.